This TCR beta chain was recorded in a study of T cell repertoires in cytomegalovirus infection. Study details: Indicated by public TCR beta signatures were CMV infection and matching HLA type.

At least ten counts were recorded for this clonotype. Its cognate antigen is unknown. In TCRdb, the reads were re-called with MiXCR into one record per CDR3 protein. Seen here are roughly 80,000 distinct CDR3 sequences, 35% to 45% observed once, and the top ten hold roughly 93%. Trimming pared 6 bases from V and 4 bases from J, leaving 15 bases between. Per germline, CDR1 MNHEY and CDR2 SVGEGT. This CDR3 is built from 15 residues. Notes on the study in general: HLA-C-restricted CMV-specific TCR beta clonotypes prevailed in the ex vivo response. Carriers of CMV plus the relevant HLA were identified by cumulative public TCR beta family frequency.

V gene TRBV6-2 or TRBV6-3 combines with J gene TRBJ2-2; D remains ambiguous. This receptor was obtained from a human donor in good health (CMV status not recorded). Some clones in this sample may be carry-over from other donors' samples. The sequenced sample was CD8+ T cells from cultured PBMCs, obtained from culture after CMV antigen stimulation. Written as DNA, the CDR3 is TGTGCCAGCAGCTCCTTCTTATCGTCCACCGGGGAGCTGTTTTTT. This translates into CASSSFLSSTGELFF.